Listed below are T cell receptor beta chains from one sample, sequenced in a study of CD4 and CD8 cells across lung adenocarcinoma regions. TCRdb reanalysed the PCR reads using MiXCR and keeps one entry per CDR3 protein. The data hold fewer than 20,000 distinct CDR3 sequences, with 45% to 60% observed a single time. Source material: CD8+ T cells from the center of a lung tumor. These receptors originate from a female donor with lung adenocarcinoma. The CD4 and CD8 labels of this study may be unreliable. CDR3s include the opening cysteine and the closing phenylalanine or tryptophan. Fields, in order: D gene, clone size, V gene, J gene, CDR3 protein, CDR3 DNA. The D gene is left open where the match is weak. Not every row has a clone size; where given, it reads once, few, many or a size class.

TRBD2	NA	TRBV6-1	TRBJ2-1	CASREAGREYNEQFF	TGTGCCAGCAGAGAAGCGGGGAGAGAATACAATGAGCAGTTCTTC
NA	NA	TRBV6-1	TRBJ2-3	CASSRFRTTVSTDAQYF	TGTGCCAGCAGCCGTTTCAGGACGACCGTGAGCACAGATGCGCAGTATTTT
TRBD1	NA	TRBV27	TRBJ2-7	CASSWTGDGEQYF	TGTGCCAGCAGTTGGACAGGGGACGGCGAGCAGTACTTC
NA	NA	TRBV6-1	TRBJ2-3	CASRETIGTDTQYF	TGTGCCAGCAGAGAGACGATTGGCACAGATACGCAGTATTTT
TRBD2	NA	TRBV6-5	TRBJ2-3	CASSYAPWRGTNTGTQYF	TGTGCCAGCAGTTACGCCCCTTGGCGGGGGACGAACACCGGGACGCAGTATTTT
NA	NA	TRBV14	TRBJ2-1	CASSQRQGGYNEQFF	TGTGCCAGCAGCCAACGACAGGGAGGCTACAATGAGCAGTTCTTC
NA	NA	TRBV3-1	TRBJ2-2	CASSQESTGTWTGELFF	TGTGCCAGCAGCCAAGAAAGTACAGGGACCTGGACCGGGGAGCTGTTTTTT
NA	many	TRBV6-1	TRBJ2-2	CASSGPNGELFF	TGTGCCAGCAGTGGGCCGAACGGGGAGCTGTTTTTT
NA	many	TRBV6-5	TRBJ1-1	CASSYSMGPEAFF	TGTGCCAGCAGTTACTCGATGGGACCTGAAGCTTTCTTT
NA	many	TRBV10-3	TRBJ2-2	CAIPRITTNTGELFF	TGTGCCATCCCGCGTATAACCACGAACACCGGGGAGCTGTTTTTT
NA	many	TRBV6-2/TRBV6-3	TRBJ2-3	CASRGITDTQYF	TGTGCCAGCAGGGGTATCACAGATACGCAGTATTTT
TRBD1	many	TRBV6-1	TRBJ2-1	CASSPTGRNEQFF	TGTGCCAGCAGCCCGACAGGGCGAAATGAGCAGTTCTTC
NA	NA	TRBV4-1	TRBJ1-2	CASSQGYKGVGYTF	TGCGCCAGCAGCCAAGGTTATAAGGGGGTTGGCTACACCTTC
TRBD1	few	TRBV6-1	TRBJ2-7	CASSEVGTGGYEQYF	TGTGCCAGCAGTGAAGTGGGGACAGGGGGCTACGAGCAGTACTTC
NA	once	TRBV19	TRBJ2-2	CASSIEGFTGELFF	TGTGCCAGTAGTATAGAGGGGTTCACCGGGGAGCTGTTTTTT
TRBD1	NA	TRBV6-1	TRBJ1-4	CASSGYRGTNEKLFF	TGTGCCAGCAGCGGCTACAGGGGCACTAATGAAAAACTGTTTTTT
NA	few	TRBV25-1	TRBJ2-5	CASSESWGSQETQYF	TGTGCCAGCAGTGAATCGTGGGGGTCCCAAGAGACCCAGTACTTC
NA	NA	TRBV27	TRBJ2-3	CASQTGQLPTDTQYF	TGTGCCAGTCAGACTGGACAGCTACCCACAGACACTCAGTACTTT
NA	NA	TRBV4-1	TRBJ1-1	CASSHSVGTEATF	TGCGCCAGCAGCCATTCAGTAGGCACTGAAGCTACCTTC
TRBD1	NA	TRBV27	TRBJ1-2	CASTSYRGNGYTF	TGTGCCAGCACCTCCTACAGGGGAAATGGCTACACCTTC
NA	NA	TRBV27	TRBJ2-5	CASSLGEEQYF	TGTGCCAGCAGTTTAGGAGAGGAGCAGTACTTC
TRBD2	few	TRBV6-4	TRBJ2-5	CASSETSGGRETQYF	TGTGCCAGCAGTGAGACTAGCGGGGGGCGGGAGACCCAGTACTTC
NA	many	TRBV11-2	TRBJ2-1	CASSLASGHNEQFF	TGTGCCAGCAGTCTGGCGTCGGGGCACAATGAGCAGTTCTTC
NA	NA	TRBV6-1	TRBJ2-5	CASGGGGCSSTDTQYF	TGTGCCAGCGGGGGAGGGGGGTGCAGTTCCACAGATACGCAGTACTTT
NA	NA	TRBV6-5	TRBJ2-1	CASSYSIGVRNEQFF	TGTGCCAGCAGTTACTCGATTGGGGTTAGGAATGAGCAGTTCTTC
NA	NA	TRBV6-1	TRBJ2-4	CASSDFGQSATDMQYF	TGTGCCAGCAGTGACTTCGGGCAGTCCGCCACAGACATGCAGTACTTC
NA	many	TRBV10-2	TRBJ2-7	CASSELGSEQYF	TGCGCCAGCAGTGAGTTAGGCTCCGAGCAGTACTTC
NA	NA	TRBV20-1	TRBJ2-4	CSADSGESTKNIQYF	TGCAGTGCTGACTCCGGGGAATCAACCAAAAACATTCAGTACTTC
NA	NA	TRBV27	TRBJ2-3	CASASWGETGTDTQYF	TGTGCCAGCGCCTCTTGGGGGGAAACTGGCACAGATACGCAGTATTTT
NA	many	TRBV12-3/TRBV12-4	TRBJ1-2	CASSLGTRYGYTF	TGTGCCAGCAGTTTAGGGACCCGATATGGCTACACCTTC
TRBD1	NA	TRBV10-2	TRBJ2-1	CASSPDRVVYNEQFF	TGCGCCAGCAGTCCGGACAGGGTGGTCTACAATGAGCAGTTCTTC
TRBD2	few	TRBV4-1	TRBJ2-5	CASSQRLTASGGTQETQYF	TGCGCCAGCAGCCAACGGCTGACAGCCAGCGGGGGGACTCAAGAGACCCAGTACTTC
TRBD1	NA	TRBV6-5	TRBJ2-1	CASSNIGQGAYNEQFF	TGTGCCAGCAGTAACATTGGACAGGGAGCCTACAATGAGCAGTTCTTC
NA	NA	TRBV6-1	TRBJ2-3	CARGIQGGNTDTQYF	TGTGCCAGGGGGATTCAGGGGGGTAACACAGATACGCAGTATTTT
NA	NA	TRBV15	TRBJ2-5	CATSSELSETQYF	TGTGCCACCAGCAGTGAACTTTCCGAGACCCAGTACTTC
NA	NA	TRBV4-1	TRBJ2-3	CASSLTGAGTDTQYF	TGCGCCAGCAGCCTAACCGGGGCCGGGACAGATACGCAGTATTTT
TRBD2	NA	TRBV6-1	TRBJ2-1	CASSERLAGGPVF	TGTGCCAGCAGTGAAAGACTAGCGGGAGGGCCTGTCTTC
NA	many	TRBV6-1	TRBJ2-1	CASSELWGYNEQFF	TGTGCCAGCAGTGAACTTTGGGGATACAATGAGCAGTTCTTC
NA	NA	TRBV6-1	TRBJ2-3	CASSTQSGETQYF	TGTGCCAGCAGTACCCAATCGGGAGAGACCCAGTACTTT
NA	NA	TRBV10-3	TRBJ2-3	CAISDSTGPDTQYF	TGTGCCATCAGTGACAGTACAGGGCCAGATACGCAGTATTTT
NA	few	TRBV6-1	TRBJ2-5	CASSEAGGAQTQYF	TGTGCCAGCAGTGAAGCAGGGGGGGCACAGACCCAGTACTTC
TRBD2	NA	TRBV6-1	TRBJ2-7	CASTKREGYEQYF	TGTGCCAGCACTAAGCGGGAGGGCTACGAGCAGTACTTC
TRBD2	medium-sized	TRBV6-5	TRBJ2-1	CASRPRTSPSVAGVYNEQFF	TGTGCCAGCAGGCCCCGGACGAGCCCTTCGGTAGCGGGGGTCTACAATGAGCAGTTCTTC
NA	once	TRBV27	TRBJ1-2	CASSRPGQGNGYTF	TGTGCCAGCAGTCGTCCGGGACAAGGAAATGGCTACACCTTC
NA	NA	TRBV10-3	TRBJ2-3	CAGGLGGGFTDTQYF	TGTGCCGGGGGTTTAGGGGGGGGATTCACAGATACCCAGTATTTC
NA	NA	TRBV4-1	TRBJ2-3	CASSQDGTGGSDTQYF	TGCGCCAGCAGCCAAGATGGTACGGGGGGCTCGGATACGCAGTATTTT
NA	medium-sized	TRBV11-3	TRBJ1-4	CASSSRDGGNEKLFF	TGTGCCAGCAGCTCCCGGGACGGAGGAAATGAAAAACTGTTTTTT
NA	medium-sized	TRBV11-2	TRBJ2-5	CASSLDLWETQYF	TGTGCCAGCAGCTTAGATTTGTGGGAGACCCAGTACTTC
NA	NA	TRBV6-1	TRBJ1-2	CASSEASMGGYGYTF	TGTGCCAGCAGTGAAGCTAGTATGGGGGGCTATGGCTACACCTTC
NA	few	TRBV28	TRBJ1-1	CASSPGQTTLAFF	TGTGCCAGCAGCCCGGGACAAACAACCTTGGCTTTCTTT
NA	few	TRBV6-1	TRBJ2-1	CASSDGGGRYDEQFF	TGTGCCAGCAGTGATGGGGGGGGCAGGTACGATGAGCAGTTCTTC
TRBD2	NA	TRBV6-5	TRBJ2-7	CASSLREGGSYEQYF	TGTGCCAGCAGTTTGCGAGAGGGAGGGTCCTACGAGCAGTACTTC
TRBD1	few	TRBV4-1	TRBJ1-1	CASSVRQGGTEAFF	TGCGCCAGCAGCGTCCGACAGGGTGGCACTGAAGCTTTCTTT
NA	NA	TRBV6-1	TRBJ2-7	CGAEKGGRAQETQYF	TGTGGCGCGGAAAAAGGGGGACGTGCCCAAGAGACGCAGTACTTC